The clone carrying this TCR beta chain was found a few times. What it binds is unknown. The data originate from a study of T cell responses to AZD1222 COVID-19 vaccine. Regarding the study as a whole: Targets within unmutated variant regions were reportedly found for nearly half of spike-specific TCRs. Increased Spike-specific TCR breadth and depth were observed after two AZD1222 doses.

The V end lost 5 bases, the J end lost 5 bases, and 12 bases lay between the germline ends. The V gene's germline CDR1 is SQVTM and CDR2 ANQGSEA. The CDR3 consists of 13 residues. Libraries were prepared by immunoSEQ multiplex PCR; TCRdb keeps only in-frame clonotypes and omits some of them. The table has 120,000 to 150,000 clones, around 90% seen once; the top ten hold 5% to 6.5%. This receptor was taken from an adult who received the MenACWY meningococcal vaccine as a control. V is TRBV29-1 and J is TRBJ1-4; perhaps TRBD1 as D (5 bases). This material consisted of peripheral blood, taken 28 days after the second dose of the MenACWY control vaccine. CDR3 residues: CSVRTGGNEKLFF. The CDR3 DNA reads TGCAGCGTTAGAACAGGCGGAAATGAAAAACTGTTTTTT.